These 14 T cell receptor beta chains originate from one sample sequenced in a study of human versus mouse CDR3 diversity and MHC coevolution. Clones were read by immunoSEQ multiplex PCR, and TCRdb kept only the in-frame ones, dropping some. In the table there are tens of thousands of clones, roughly 95% of which are singletons. Sequencing was done on a sample of naive CD4+ T cells from blood. Sample subset: CD45RO-negative CD62L-positive naive CD4 T cells. The receptors originated from a person between 25 and 75 years old in good health.

Only one count was recorded for this clone. The chain has TRBV5-1 and TRBJ1-1; D call uncertain. V was clipped by 3 bases and J by 5 bases, with 8 bases between them. Germline CDR1 reads SGHRS; CDR2 reads YFSETQ. This CDR3 comprises 12 residues. CDR3 nucleotides: TGCGCCAGCAGCTCCCATGTTACTGAAGCTTTCTTT. This codes for CASSSHVTEAFF.

The chain employs TRBV7-9 and TRBJ2-5; tentative D call: TRBD2 (5 bases). The J call is uncertain, as TRBJ2-7 better fits the DNA end. The germline CDR1 and CDR2 sequences are SEHNR and FQNEAQ (reference sequence). The CDR3 is 14 amino acids. CDR3: CASSLVDGVPEQYF. CDR3 DNA sequence: TGTGCCAGCAGCTTAGTGGACGGGGTTCCCGAGCAGTACTTC.

The chain joins TRBV4-2 to TRBJ2-7, with 7 bases matching TRBD1. Trimming cost V 1 base and J 6 bases; bases outside gene matches: 0. Germline CDR1 reads LGHNA; CDR2 reads YNFKEQ. This CDR3 has 12 amino acids. The CDR3 DNA reads as TGTGCCAGCAGCCAAGCAGGGGGCGAGCAGTACTTC. Translation gives CASSQAGGEQYF.

J is TRBJ2-7 and V is TRBV11-2; the D gene is possibly TRBD2 (5 bases). Per the germline V gene, CDR1 is SGHAT and CDR2 is FQNNGV. This CDR3 has 13 residues. Trimming removed 3 bases from V and 6 bases from J, with 12 bases in between. CDR3 coding DNA: TGTGCCAGCAGCTTCGACGGGGATTCCGAGCAGTACTTC. This gives the protein CASSFDGDSEQYF.

This sequence joins TRBV2 and TRBJ1-3; TRBD1 aligns across 8 bases. J lost 4 bases, V lost 6 bases, and 8 bases had no gene match. The CDR3 is made up of 15 amino acids. From germline, CDR1 is SNHLY and CDR2 FYNNEI. The CDR3 nucleotides are TGTGCCAGCAGCACGGACAGGGTAGGGGGAAACACCATATATTTT. It yields the protein CASSTDRVGGNTIYF.

This sequence joins TRBV29-1 and TRBJ2-1; 9 bases fit TRBD2. This CDR3 contains 13 residues. CDR1 and CDR2 (germline): SQVTM, ANQGSEA. In nucleotides, the CDR3 is TGCACCGTCCGCGGGAGGGCCTACAATGAGCAGTTCTTC. This translates into CTVRGRAYNEQFF.

This clone is a singleton in its sample. V usage is TRBV2 and J usage is TRBJ1-2; TRBD1 matches 7 bases. This CDR3 has 12 residues. The V gene's germline CDR1 is SNHLY and CDR2 FYNNEI. V gave up 4 bases and J gave up 7 bases; unmatched junction bases: 3. The CDR3 DNA is TGTGCCAGCAGTGGACAGGGCCTTGGCTACACCTTC. Its protein product is CASSGQGLGYTF. Filled out from reference TRBV2 and TRBJ1-2, the complete variable domain reads EPEVTQTPSHQVTQMGQEVILRCVPISNHLYFYWYRQILGQKVEFLVSFYNNEISEKSEIFDDQFSVERPDGSNFTLKIRSTKLEDSAMYFCASSGQGLGYTFGSGTRLTVV.

This clone was detected only a few times. The chain uses TRBV19 and TRBJ1-4; 8 bases line up with TRBD1. This CDR3 is 16 amino acids long. J was trimmed by 4 bases and V by 6 bases; bases with no gene match: 10. CDR1 is LNHDA, CDR2 SQIVND, per germline (reference sequence). The CDR3, as DNA: TGTGCCAGTAGCCGAAAAGGGACAGGCTTTAATGAAAAACTGTTTTTT. Translated: CASSRKGTGFNEKLFF.

The chain couples TRBV6-5 to TRBJ2-7; 7 positions agree with TRBD1. Germline assignment: CDR1 MNHEY and CDR2 SVGAGI. V lost 5 bases and J lost 6; bases outside the gene matches: 4. The CDR3 loop spans 12 amino acids. CDR3 sequence: CASSERGREQYF. CDR3 nucleotide sequence: TGTGCCAGCAGTGAAAGGGGGCGCGAGCAGTACTTC.

The chain combines TRBV7-3 with TRBJ1-1; D perhaps matches TRBD1 (5 bases). This CDR3 comprises 14 residues. Trimming left V 5 bases short and J 1 base short, with 11 bases between. Germline loops: CDR1 SGHTA, CDR2 FQGTGA. The CDR3 is CASSLGGSNTEAFF. Here the CDR3 DNA reads TGTGCCAGCAGCCTGGGGGGTTCGAACACTGAAGCTTTCTTT.

This clone was picked up one time. The chain employs TRBV9 and TRBJ1-5; 8 bases are shared with TRBD1. Trimming took 2 bases from V and 5 from J; bases not matched to a gene: 6. The CDR3 sequence is 15 residues long. CDR1 is SGDLS and CDR2 is YYNGEE in the germline V gene. CDR3 in DNA: TGTGCCAGCAGCGTCGGACAGGGAGGGTATCAGCCCCAGCATTTT. Translating gives CASSVGQGGYQPQHF.

V usage is TRBV6-5 and J usage is TRBJ2-7; perhaps TRBD2 as D (6 bases). Trimming stripped 0 bases from V and 2 bases from J, with 14 bases between. This CDR3 has 16 amino acids. Germline CDR1 MNHEY, CDR2 SVGAGI. The CDR3 loop reads CASSYSASVPPYEQYF. CDR3 nucleotides: TGTGCCAGCAGTTACTCCGCTAGCGTCCCCCCCTACGAGCAGTACTTC.

The chain couples TRBV18 to TRBJ2-7, with TRBD1 matching over 7 bases. Germline CDR1 reads KGHSH; CDR2 reads LQKENI. The CDR3 is 18 residues long. Unmatched junction bases numbered 18, after V lost 4 bases and J lost 3 bases. CDR3 DNA sequence: TGTGCCAGCTCACGAATCTCCCCGGGACAGCACCTTGACTACGAGCAGTACTTC. Translation: CASSRISPGQHLDYEQYF. Complete variable domain (other parts from reference TRBV18 and TRBJ2-7): NAGVMQNPRHLVRRRGQEARLRCSPMKGHSHVYWYRQLPEEGLKFMVYLQKENIIDESGMPKERFSAEFPKEGPSILRIQQVVRGDSAAYFCASSRISPGQHLDYEQYFGPGTRLTVT.

This clone was seen just once. The J gene is TRBJ1-2, the V gene TRBV6-5; no firm D call. Per the germline V gene, CDR1 is MNHEY and CDR2 is SVGAGI. Between the trimmed V and J ends, which lost 8 bases and 2 bases, there was a span of 9 bases. The length of the CDR3 is 12 residues. CDR3 in DNA: TGTGCCAGCTGGGCAACCAACTATGGCTACACCTTC. Translating gives CASWATNYGYTF.